The rows below give T cell receptor beta chains drawn from one sample of a study of STAT3 mutations in large granular lymphocyte leukemia. The data were produced by immunoSEQ multiplex PCR, yet TCRdb's version contains in-frame clones alone and is incomplete. This table holds 6,500 to 8,000 clones, approximately 54% found once. The sample comprised peripheral blood mononuclear cells. The receptors were sampled from a boy younger than 18 with T-cell large granular lymphocyte leukemia. Some clones in this sample may be carry-over from other donors' samples. CDR3s leave out the opening cysteine and the closing phenylalanine or tryptophan.

V gene	J gene	CDR3 protein
TRBV5-1	TRBJ2-3	ASSLGGSSTDTQY
TRBV5-1	TRBJ2-1	ASSLLGRGVDNEQF
TRBV7-9	TRBJ2-1	ASSLPGQEKF
TRBV23-1	TRBJ1-5	ASSSRVSGNQPQH
TRBV18	TRBJ2-7	ASSPDWSSYEQY
TRBV5-1	TRBJ2-1	ASSTLTSGNYNEQF
TRBV5-1	TRBJ2-2	ASSSGLNTGELF
TRBV7-2	TRBJ2-7	ASRDPGQTYEQY
TRBV7-6	TRBJ1-3	ASSVGQGNTIY
TRBV19	TRBJ2-5	ASSIGGSGGETQY
TRBV5-5	TRBJ2-7	ASSLVGRSYEQY
TRBV7-2	TRBJ1-4	ASSLVAVATNEKLF
TRBV29-1	TRBJ2-3	SAGQGTDTQY
TRBV7-9	TRBJ2-1	ASRLAGDSYNEQF
TRBV25-1	TRBJ2-7	ASSFETGAYEQY
TRBV18	TRBJ2-5	ASSPPIGGQETQY
TRBV7-9	TRBJ2-7	ASSPSYEQY
TRBV4-3	TRBJ1-2	ASSGNRGRGNYGYT
TRBV5-1	TRBJ2-7	ASSTGPGTYEQY
TRBV7-9	TRBJ2-5	ASSKSGETQY
TRBV12-5	TRBJ2-1	ASDLVLF
TRBV27	TRBJ2-7	ASSLQGFSSYEQY
TRBV7-9	TRBJ2-7	ASSLTSGGDTDEQY
TRBV6-1	TRBJ1-5	ASSEGPWVGVGNQPQH
TRBV5-1	TRBJ2-7	ASSVSGDPSSYEQY
TRBV5-6	TRBJ2-3	ASSLGSGGKDTQY
TRBV7-9	TRBJ2-3	ASSPREGMNTDTQY
TRBV18	TRBJ1-2	ASSPPGSTDYGYT
TRBV5-1	TRBJ2-7	ASSPTGRSEQY
TRBV7-9	TRBJ2-1	ASSFTEGGQF
TRBV7-9	TRBJ2-6	VISRSGANVLT
TRBV27	TRBJ1-6	ASSPSGVAYNSPLH
TRBV29-1	TRBJ2-6	SVEARTGFFSGANVLT
TRBV18	TRBJ2-7	ASSPPMGSYEQY
TRBV29-1	TRBJ2-5	SVGETQY